This T cell receptor beta chain was recorded in a study of blood T cells in healthy people across ages. CDR1 is SQVTM and CDR2 is ANQGSEA in the germline V gene. The CDR3 consists of 15 residues. V lost 2 bases and J lost 5; bases outside the gene matches: 9. Healthy Caucasian individuals from Russia aged roughly 6 to 90 served as donors. This clonotype was observed a few times. A second PCR of roughly 7 to 11 cycles used a sample-barcoded 5' primer and a J-beta primer mix. A template-switch adaptor with 12 random nucleotides tagged each cDNA molecule. MiXCR was run by TCRdb on the 5' RACE reads, yielding one entry per CDR3 protein. The data show 650,000 to 1,000,000 distinct CDR3 sequences, with roughly 35% seen just once and 10% to 15% held by the top ten.

This clonotype originated in a man aged 18 to 29 in good health. This sequence joins TRBV29-1 and TRBJ2-5, with 9 bases aligning to TRBD2. The specimen sequenced was blood. Here the CDR3 DNA reads TGCAGCGTTGAATTGAGTGCCACTAGCGGGGAGACCCAGTACTTC. It yields the protein CSVELSATSGETQYF.